The rows below give T cell receptor beta chains drawn from one sample of a study of vaccination and CD4 T cells after COVID-19. For these TCRs, the target antigens are not known. TCRdb recomputed calls from the PCR reads with MiXCR, one row per CDR3 protein. The table lists 15,000 or so distinct CDR3 sequences, less than 30% of them singletons. Specimen: cultured CD4+ T cells from blood. Receptor source: a human donor with COVID-19. The CDR3 runs from the conserved cysteine through the conserved F or W. A D gene is named only where the DNA matches it firmly. Clone size is shown for a subset of rows, as once, few, many or a class of expanded clone.

TRBD1,15,TRBJ1-6,TRBV7-2,NA,CASSLDRQGNSPLHF,TGTGCCAGCAGCTTAGACCGACAGGGGAATTCACCCCTCCACTTT
NA,15,TRBJ1-4,TRBV19,NA,CASRFSVATNEKLFF,TGTGCCAGTAGATTCTCAGTTGCAACTAATGAAAAACTGTTTTTT
NA,13,TRBJ2-4,TRBV20-1,NA,CSARRGGVDIQYF,TGCAGTGCTCGCAGGGGGGGGGTTGATATTCAGTACTTC
TRBD1,13,TRBJ1-2,TRBV5-1,NA,CASSPGTGEGYTF,TGCGCCAGCAGCCCAGGGACAGGAGAAGGCTACACCTTC
NA,14,TRBJ2-1,TRBV27,few,CASRDLAFYNEQFF,TGTGCCAGCAGGGATCTAGCGTTCTACAATGAGCAGTTCTTC
TRBD1,14,TRBJ2-5,TRBV5-1,NA,CASSAGTGQETQYF,TGCGCCAGCAGCGCCGGGACAGGCCAAGAGACCCAGTACTTC
NA,13,TRBJ2-2,TRBV5-1,NA,CASSLDYGGELFF,TGCGCCAGCAGCTTAGACTACGGCGGGGAGCTGTTTTTT
NA,14,TRBJ1-4,TRBV5-1,few,CASSARGGNEKLFF,TGCGCCAGCAGTGCCAGAGGGGGAAATGAAAAACTGTTTTTT
NA,13,TRBJ1-6,TRBV2,few,CASSAGFNSPLHF,TGTGCCAGCAGTGCGGGGTTTAATTCACCCCTCCACTTT
TRBD1,14,TRBJ1-2,TRBV7-8,NA,CVSSLDRGGYGYTF,TGTGTCAGCAGCTTAGACAGGGGGGGCTATGGCTACACCTTC
TRBD2,14,TRBJ2-7,TRBV6-1,NA,CAISSGLGSYEQYF,TGTGCCATCAGCTCGGGACTAGGCTCCTACGAGCAGTACTTC
TRBD2,17,TRBJ2-7,TRBV7-2,NA,CASSLGLAGGGPYEQYF,TGTGCCAGCAGCCTGGGACTAGCGGGGGGGGGACCCTACGAGCAGTACTTC
NA,13,TRBJ2-7,TRBV20-1,NA,CSARGRTGYEQYF,TGCAGTGCTAGAGGGAGGACGGGATACGAGCAGTACTTC
NA,15,TRBJ1-6,TRBV19,NA,CASTDSRGSGSPLHF,TGTGCCAGTACCGACTCCAGGGGAAGCGGTTCACCCCTCCACTTT
TRBD2,17,TRBJ2-7,TRBV20-1,NA,CSATLISGGLPGYEQYF,TGCAGTGCTACCCTAATAAGCGGGGGGCTTCCTGGGTACGAGCAGTACTTC
NA,13,TRBJ1-2,TRBV4-3,NA,CASSQDTGKGYTF,TGCGCCAGCAGCCAGGATACAGGGAAAGGCTACACCTTC
NA,13,TRBJ1-5,TRBV11-2,few,CASSLDRNQPQHF,TGTGCCAGCAGCTTAGACCGAAATCAGCCCCAGCATTTT
NA,13,TRBJ1-2,TRBV2,few,CASSNGQIYGYTF,TGTGCCAGCAGCAACGGGCAGATCTATGGCTACACCTTC
NA,16,TRBJ1-5,TRBV27,medium-sized,CASSLKSGSSNQPQHF,TGTGCCAGCAGTTTAAAATCAGGTAGCAGCAATCAGCCCCAGCATTTT
NA,14,TRBJ2-5,TRBV7-3,NA,CASSFGVRWEIQYF,TGTGCCAGCAGCTTCGGGGTGAGGTGGGAGATCCAGTACTTC
TRBD1,14,TRBJ2-3,TRBV2,few,CASSRTGSADTQYF,TGTGCCAGCAGTCGGACAGGGAGCGCAGATACGCAGTATTTT
TRBD2,15,TRBJ2-5,TRBV11-2,NA,CASSLSAGRQETQYF,TGTGCCAGCAGCTTATCAGCGGGGAGACAAGAGACCCAGTACTTC
NA,18,TRBJ2-5,TRBV4-3,few,CASSQAVSRGRGGETQYF,TGCGCCAGCAGCCAAGCAGTATCTCGGGGCCGGGGAGGCGAGACCCAGTACTTC
TRBD1,15,TRBJ2-7,TRBV6-1,few,CASSPTGQHSYEQYF,TGTGCCAGCAGTCCGACGGGACAGCACTCCTACGAGCAGTACTTC
NA,13,TRBJ2-5,TRBV6-1,few,CASRNVRGETQYF,TGTGCCAGCAGGAACGTCCGAGGCGAGACCCAGTACTTC
NA,12,TRBJ2-2,TRBV7-8,few,CASSSHTGELFF,TGTGCCAGCAGCTCACACACCGGGGAGCTGTTTTTT
TRBD1,16,TRBJ2-1,TRBV18,NA,CASSPPGTGFYNEQFF,TGTGCCAGCTCACCACCCGGGACAGGCTTCTACAATGAGCAGTTCTTC
TRBD1,16,TRBJ1-5,TRBV19,NA,CSSSIASGTGNQPQHF,TGTTCCAGTAGTATAGCCTCCGGGACAGGGAATCAGCCCCAGCATTTT
TRBD2,18,TRBJ2-1,TRBV7-7,few,CASSLRLAGDVAYNEQFF,TGTGCTAGCAGCTTACGCCTAGCGGGGGACGTAGCCTACAATGAGCAGTTCTTC
TRBD1,14,TRBJ1-5,TRBV2,medium-sized,CASSAGTVNQPQHF,TGTGCCAGCAGTGCAGGGACAGTTAATCAGCCCCAGCATTTT
NA,14,TRBJ1-2,TRBV28,NA,CASREGQPNYGYTF,TGTGCCAGCAGGGAAGGACAGCCCAACTATGGCTACACCTTC
NA,16,TRBJ2-5,TRBV11-2,NA,CASSYGGGNLGETQYF,TGTGCCAGCAGCTACGGTGGGGGGAATTTGGGAGAGACCCAGTACTTC
TRBD1,13,TRBJ1-1,TRBV10-2,few,CATGQEANTEAFF,TGCGCCACAGGACAGGAGGCGAACACTGAAGCTTTCTTT
TRBD2,15,TRBJ2-5,TRBV10-2,NA,CASSVNSGGKKTQYF,TGCGCCAGCAGCGTAAATAGCGGGGGAAAGAAGACCCAGTACTTC